This paragraph reports one TCR beta chain. What it binds is not known. The source of the sample is a study of shared clonotypes between healthy human individuals. The CDR3 totals 14 residues. Germline lookup yields CDR1 MNHNS and CDR2 SASEGT. Trimming left V 4 bases short and J 6 bases short, with 14 bases between. Overall study findings and caveats: Generally, naive subsets came out with larger estimated richness than memory subsets.

Authors' processing steps: Because ImmunoSEQ provided only junction sequences with no quality scores, the filtering differed. TCRdb's copy holds only in-frame clones and misses some; the assay was immunoSEQ multiplex PCR. V, J and clone size reflect that table, while D and trimming were determined from the DNA. The sample records 2.5 million or so clones, just over 90% being singletons. Sequences were obtained from naive CD4+ T cells sorted from blood. Subset denoted: CD45RA+ positively selected. The chain joins TRBV6-1 to TRBJ2-3; tentatively, D is TRBD2 (7 bases). This TCR was sampled from a man younger than 30 in good health. The CDR3 spells CASSVGGLIDTQYF. The CDR3 bases are TGTGCCAGCAGTGTGGGGGGGCTTATTGATACGCAGTATTTT.